One sample yielded the 4 T cell receptor beta chains listed below, sequenced in a study of graft-versus-host responses after intestinal transplantation. Their specific antigens are unknown. The method was immunoSEQ multiplex PCR; TCRdb's version includes in-frame clones alone and lacks a portion of them. The sample holds fewer than 120,000 clones, just over 90% seen once. Source: unstimulated CD8+ T cells sorted from spleen or lymph node cells, taken before intestinal transplant. The source of these receptors is a human donor who received an intestinal transplant.

The chain combines TRBV7-2 with TRBJ2-1; TRBD2 matches at 8 bases. Trimming removed 1 base from V and 6 bases from J; junction bases left unmatched: 5. CDR3 length: 15 residues. Germline V gene data show CDR1 as SGHTA and CDR2 as FQGNSA. DNA of the CDR3: TGTGCCAGCAGCTTAGTGGCCGGGGGGGTCAATGAGCAGTTCTTC. It encodes CASSLVAGGVNEQFF.

In this sample, this clone turned up a few times. The chain is built from TRBV4-1 and TRBJ2-3; D gene ambiguous. Trimming cost V 2 bases and J 4 bases, with 10 bases left between them. Germline CDR1 is MGHRA and CDR2 is YSYEKL. This CDR3 region has 14 residues. DNA for the CDR3: TGCGCCAGCAGCCAACCCCTAGGCGCAGATACGCAGTATTTT. Its translation is CASSQPLGADTQYF.

This clone is a singleton in its sample. This chain joins TRBV13 and TRBJ1-4, with D uncertain. CDR1 is PRHDT and CDR2 is FYEKMQ in the germline V gene (reference sequence). Trimming cost V 5 bases and J 8 bases, with 24 bases left between them. The CDR3 length is 17 residues. CDR3 coding DNA: TGTGCCAGCAGCCCTCACCCCCCGGGTCGTCAAGACGAAAAACTGTTTTTT. This codes for CASSPHPPGRQDEKLFF.

The chain links TRBV9 to TRBJ1-5, with no clear D. Germline V gene data show CDR1 as SGDLS and CDR2 as YYNGEE. The CDR3 has 11 residues. V was clipped by 7 bases and J by 9 bases, with 11 bases between them. The CDR3: CASGEGRPQHF. The CDR3, as DNA: TGTGCCAGCGGGGAGGGTCGGCCCCAGCATTTT.